The rows below give T cell receptor beta chains drawn from one sample of a study of cytomegalovirus exposure and HLA in healthy donors. Clones were read by immunoSEQ multiplex PCR, and TCRdb kept only the in-frame ones, dropping some. The table records 100,000 to 150,000 clones, 17% of them present only once. Material: PBMCs. Every receptor here comes from a female donor in good health and CMV-seropositive. CDR3s include the opening cysteine and the closing phenylalanine or tryptophan. D genes are given only for firm matches. The size entry is marked missing in some rows and otherwise reads once, few, many or a size class.

v_call,d_call,j_call,clone_size,cdr3_aa,cdr3_nt
TRBV7-9,-,TRBJ1-5,-,CASSAGLGRRHF,TGTGCCAGCAGCGCCGGTCTAGGGAGGAGGCATTTT
TRBV27,TRBD1,TRBJ2-7,-,CASRRTGSVAYEQYF,TGTGCCAGCAGACGGACAGGGTCGGTGGCCTACGAGCAGTACTTC
TRBV15,-,TRBJ1-5,few,CATRKVGVNQPQHF,TGTGCCACCAGAAAGGTCGGGGTCAATCAGCCCCAGCATTTT
TRBV7-2,-,TRBJ2-2,-,CASSFSPQAGELFF,TGTGCCAGCAGCTTTTCCCCCCAGGCCGGGGAGCTGTTTTTT
TRBV19,TRBD1,TRBJ1-1,-,CASGDRGRLTEAFF,TGTGCCAGCGGGGACAGGGGGCGATTAACTGAAGCTTTCTTT
TRBV23-1,-,TRBJ1-5,-,CASSLEGVCNQPQHF,TGCGCCAGCAGTCTGGAAGGGGTTTGCAATCAGCCCCAGCATTTT
TRBV29-1,TRBD2,TRBJ2-5,-,CSVVGGRETQYF,TGCAGCGTTGTGGGAGGGAGAGAGACCCAGTACTTC
TRBV29-1,-,TRBJ1-1,-,CSAKPREGAGLNTEAFF,TGCAGCGCAAAACCGCGGGAAGGGGCAGGCTTGAACACTGAAGCTTTCTTT
TRBV5-4,TRBD2,TRBJ2-1,-,CASSLGGLASEQFF,TGTGCCAGCAGCTTGGGGGGACTAGCGAGTGAGCAGTTCTTC
TRBV11-2,TRBD1,TRBJ1-5,-,CASSRGQGRTQPQHF,TGTGCCAGCAGCCGGGGACAGGGGCGAACCCAGCCCCAGCATTTT
TRBV7-2,TRBD1,TRBJ2-3,-,CASSLVTGDSTDTQYF,TGTGCCAGCAGCTTAGTGACAGGGGATAGCACAGATACGCAGTATTTT
TRBV5-1,TRBD2,TRBJ2-7,few,CASSWGTSGGYEQYF,TGCGCCAGCAGCTGGGGGACTAGCGGGGGCTACGAGCAGTACTTC
TRBV5-1,-,TRBJ2-5,few,CASSLMPSAEETQYF,TGCGCCAGCAGCTTGATGCCCTCAGCGGAAGAGACCCAGTACTTC
TRBV7-8,-,TRBJ2-7,-,CASSEDVSFSYEQYF,TGTGCCAGCAGCGAGGATGTTTCGTTCTCCTACGAGCAGTACTTC
TRBV28,-,TRBJ2-7,few,CASPTPTYEQYF,TGTGCCAGCCCCACCCCCACATACGAGCAGTACTTC
TRBV11-2,-,TRBJ1-5,-,CASSPSGADQPQHF,TGTGCCAGCAGCCCAAGCGGAGCAGATCAGCCCCAGCATTTT
TRBV5-6,-,TRBJ1-5,-,CASSLAGGWEHSNQPQHF,TGTGCCAGCAGCTTGGCGGGGGGGTGGGAACATAGCAATCAGCCCCAGCATTTT
TRBV19,TRBD1,TRBJ1-2,-,CASSKGTGGDLHLYGYTF,TGTGCCAGTAGTAAAGGGACAGGGGGCGATCTCCACCTATATGGCTACACCTTC
TRBV11-2,TRBD1,TRBJ2-3,-,CASSLDRGLDTQYF,TGTGCCAGCAGCTTAGACAGGGGGCTAGATACGCAGTATTTT
TRBV9,TRBD2,TRBJ2-3,-,CASSGTTSGKPDTQYF,TGTGCCAGCAGCGGAACGACTAGCGGGAAGCCAGATACGCAGTATTTT
TRBV5-1,-,TRBJ1-1,once,CASSDVTGRANTEAFF,TGCGCCAGCAGCGACGTCACGGGCAGGGCGAACACTGAAGCTTTCTTT
TRBV7-2,-,TRBJ1-5,-,CASSLRRGGQPQHF,TGTGCCAGCAGCTTAAGGAGGGGAGGGCAGCCCCAGCATTTT